The T cell receptor (beta chain) under discussion was sequenced for a study of blood T cell repertoires in COVID-19. Study-wide context: Researchers got acute and convalescent COVID-19 samples from the United States, Italy and Spain. PBMCs, B-cell-depleted T cells, or T cells were the source of the cDNA or gDNA that made up the material.

As handled by the study authors: Researchers report that nucleated cell counts were estimated from reference gene primer amplification. Some clones are missing from TCRdb's copy, which holds only in-frame ones; the method was immunoSEQ multiplex PCR. The D gene and trimming were derived from the DNA, and the V and J assignments and clone size from that table. This sample has around 25,000 clones, with about 88% found just once. The CDR3 consists of 13 residues. The J segment lost 4 bases and the V segment lost 4 bases, leaving 4 bases of the junction unmatched. Per the germline V gene, CDR1 is SGDLS and CDR2 is YYNGEE.

The V call is TRBV9, the J call TRBJ2-7, with 8 bases fitting TRBD1. This TCR came from a man in his 70s with acute or convalescent COVID-19. Sequenced sample: peripheral blood. CDR3 region: CASSPGQGYEQYF. The CDR3 DNA reads TGTGCCAGCAGCCCCGGACAGGGATACGAGCAGTACTTC.